The 7 T cell receptor beta chains in this list originate from one sample, sequenced in a study of technical replicates of blood from a handful of donors. The method was immunoSEQ multiplex PCR; TCRdb's version includes in-frame clones alone and lacks a portion of them. The table includes tens of thousands of clones, roughly four fifths detected once. Sequenced sample: PBMCs. The receptors derive from a human donor in good health. Some clones in this sample may be carry-over from other donors' samples.

The chain is built from TRBV15 and TRBJ2-1; TRBD1 matches 8 bases. Trimming at V came to 0 bases and at J to 4 bases, leaving 8 bases not matched to a gene. Germline-derived CDR1 and CDR2 are LNHNV and YYDKDF (reference sequence). The CDR3 spans 17 residues. CDR3 amino acids: CATSRDSRTGSYNEQFF. For the CDR3, the DNA is TGTGCCACCAGCAGAGATTCCCGGACAGGGTCTTACAATGAGCAGTTCTTC.

A remark on this clone: The junction differs from germline at one of its ends, possibly a read error. The V and J genes are TRBV4-3 and TRBJ2-1; D is undetermined. CDR3 length equals 13 residues. The V gene's germline CDR1 is LGHNA and CDR2 YSLEER. CDR3 residues: CASSQVRFNPRIF. The DNA for the CDR3 is TGCGCCAGCAGCCAAGTCCGTTTTAACCCCAGGATCTTC.

The V gene is TRBV4-3, the J gene TRBJ2-3; 7 nucleotides align to TRBD2. Germline CDR1 and CDR2: LGHNA and YSLEER. The CDR3 runs 15 residues. Unmatched junction bases numbered 2, after V lost 0 bases and J lost 2 bases. DNA of the CDR3: TGCGCCAGCAGCCAAGATACTAGCGACACAGATACGCAGTATTTT. Amino acids: CASSQDTSDTDTQYF.

The sample holds one count of this clone. The chain links TRBV5-1 to TRBJ1-1; D unclear. Germline V lookup: CDR1 SGHRS, CDR2 YFSETQ. Trimming left V 0 bases short and J 2 bases short, with 8 bases between. This CDR3 is built from 14 residues. The CDR3 nucleotides read TGCGCCAGCAGCTTGGGTCCGGGAAACACTGAAGCTTTCTTT. It codes for CASSLGPGNTEAFF.

This rearrangement joins TRBV7-8 to TRBJ2-1, with TRBD2 identical over 11 bases. V lost 2 bases to trimming and J lost 4 bases; unmatched junction nucleotides: 7. Germline V gene sequence: CDR1 SGHVS, CDR2 FQNEAQ. This CDR3 is built from 17 residues. Here the CDR3 DNA reads TGTGCCAGCAGCTTATATAAGGGACTAGCGGCATACAATGAGCAGTTCTTC. This codes for CASSLYKGLAAYNEQFF. The entire variable domain, with the rest obtained from reference TRBV7-8 and TRBJ2-1, is as follows: GAGVSQSPRYKVAKRGQDVALRCDPISGHVSLFWYQQALGQGPEFLTYFQNEAQLDKSGLPSDRFFAERPEGSVSTLKIQRTQQEDSAVYLCASSLYKGLAAYNEQFFGPGTRLTVL.

This clone was seen many times. V is TRBV30 and J is TRBJ2-5; D may be TRBD2 (5 bases). The V end was cut by 1 base, the J end by 7 bases, with 13 bases between. In germline, CDR1 is GTSNPN, CDR2 SVGIG (reference sequence). The CDR3 is 13 residues long. CDR3 amino acids: CAWSASSHGTQYF. For the CDR3, the DNA is TGTGCCTGGAGTGCTAGCAGCCACGGGACCCAGTACTTC.

V and J are TRBV30 and TRBJ1-3, with TRBD1 as a possible D gene (6 bases). This CDR3 has 19 amino acids. Germline loops: CDR1 GTSNPN, CDR2 SVGIG (reference sequence). V dropped 0 bases and J dropped 0 bases, with 21 bases sitting between them. CDR3 residues: CAWSVLGEGESRSGNTIYF. The CDR3 DNA follows: TGTGCCTGGAGTGTACTGGGGGAGGGGGAGAGCCGCTCTGGAAACACCATATATTTT.